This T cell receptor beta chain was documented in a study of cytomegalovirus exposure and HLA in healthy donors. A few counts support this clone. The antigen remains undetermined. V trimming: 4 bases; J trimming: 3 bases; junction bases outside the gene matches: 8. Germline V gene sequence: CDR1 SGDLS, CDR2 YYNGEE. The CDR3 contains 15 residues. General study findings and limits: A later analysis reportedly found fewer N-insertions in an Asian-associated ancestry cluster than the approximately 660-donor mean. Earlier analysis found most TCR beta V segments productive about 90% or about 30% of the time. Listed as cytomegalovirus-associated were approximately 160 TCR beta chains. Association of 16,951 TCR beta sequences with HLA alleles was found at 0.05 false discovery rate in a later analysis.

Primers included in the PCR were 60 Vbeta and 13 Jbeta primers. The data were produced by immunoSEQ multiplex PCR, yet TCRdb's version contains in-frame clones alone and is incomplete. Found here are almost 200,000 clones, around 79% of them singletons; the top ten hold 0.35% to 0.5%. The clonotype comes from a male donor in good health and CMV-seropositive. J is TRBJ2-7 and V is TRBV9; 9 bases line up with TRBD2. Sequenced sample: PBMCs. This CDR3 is CASSPTGLANYEQYF. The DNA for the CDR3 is TGTGCCAGCAGCCCTACGGGACTAGCAAACTACGAGCAGTACTTC. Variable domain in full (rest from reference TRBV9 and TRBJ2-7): DSGVTQTPKHLITATGQRVTLRCSPRSGDLSVYWYQQSLDQGLQFLIQYYNGEERAKGNILERFSAQQFPDLHSELNLSSLELGDSALYFCASSPTGLANYEQYFGPGTRLTVT.